These T cell receptor beta chains were read from a single sample in a study of CD8+ T cells in alopecia areata. TCRdb's table, derived via immunoSEQ multiplex PCR, lists solely in-frame clones and lacks some. The sample holds around 180,000 clones, more than 50% seen once. Source: CD4+ T cells sorted from blood, taken at week 24, from a patient treated with tofacitinib. The origin of the receptors is a human donor with alopecia areata. Both conserved end residues are part of each CDR3. The order of the fields is CDR3 protein, V gene, J gene.

cdr3_aa: CAWSLVGAAARATIYF
v_call: TRBV30
j_call: TRBJ1-3

cdr3_aa: CASSQDIGPTNEKLFF
v_call: TRBV4-3
j_call: TRBJ1-4

cdr3_aa: CASSDRTENEAFF
v_call: TRBV6-5
j_call: TRBJ1-1

cdr3_aa: CASSPGRYEQYF
v_call: TRBV7-9
j_call: TRBJ2-7

cdr3_aa: CSVGTRTSYEQYF
v_call: TRBV29-1
j_call: TRBJ2-7

cdr3_aa: CARTGDRGGTEAFF
v_call: TRBV30
j_call: TRBJ1-1

cdr3_aa: CASSLEQGKFNTEAFF
v_call: TRBV5-1
j_call: TRBJ1-1

cdr3_aa: CAWSNGWDQPQHF
v_call: TRBV30
j_call: TRBJ1-5

cdr3_aa: CSVEGGRARTDTQYF
v_call: TRBV29-1
j_call: TRBJ2-3

cdr3_aa: CSARDRSAYEQYF
v_call: TRBV29-1
j_call: TRBJ2-7

cdr3_aa: CAWSAQLSSGANVRTF
v_call: TRBV30
j_call: TRBJ2-6

cdr3_aa: CASSRQALNTEAFF
v_call: TRBV5-1
j_call: TRBJ1-1

cdr3_aa: CASSLTGAPYGYTF
v_call: TRBV14
j_call: TRBJ1-2

cdr3_aa: CASSLGRGSGANVLTF
v_call: TRBV7-9
j_call: TRBJ2-6

cdr3_aa: CASSLVGGKAFF
v_call: TRBV7-3
j_call: TRBJ1-1

cdr3_aa: CASSPGGARVTEAFF
v_call: TRBV6-1
j_call: TRBJ1-1